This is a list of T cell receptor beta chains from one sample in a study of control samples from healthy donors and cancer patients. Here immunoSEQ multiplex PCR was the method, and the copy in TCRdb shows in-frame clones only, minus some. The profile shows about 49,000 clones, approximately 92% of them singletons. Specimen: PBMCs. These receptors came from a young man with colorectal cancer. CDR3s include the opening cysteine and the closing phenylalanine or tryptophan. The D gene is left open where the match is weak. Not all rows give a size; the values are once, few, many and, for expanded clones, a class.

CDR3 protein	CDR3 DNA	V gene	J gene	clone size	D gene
CASSIGGGGRVRNTEAFF	TGTGCCAGTAGTATAGGGGGGGGCGGACGTGTAAGGAACACTGAAGCTTTCTTT	TRBV19	TRBJ1-1	NA	NA
CASSQGNEQFF	TGTGCCAGCAGCCAGGGTAATGAGCAGTTCTTC	TRBV12-3/TRBV12-4	TRBJ2-1	NA	NA
CASSKAGGLSTDTQYF	TGTGCCAGCAGTAAAGCGGGGGGCCTCAGCACAGATACGCAGTATTTT	TRBV25-1	TRBJ2-3	NA	TRBD2
CASGLDRALKGEQYF	TGTGCTAGTGGTTTGGACCGGGCCCTGAAAGGGGAGCAGTACTTC	TRBV12-5	TRBJ2-7	NA	NA
CASSESFGTGPNTGELFF	TGCGCCAGCAGTGAGTCGTTCGGGACAGGACCGAACACCGGGGAGCTGTTTTTT	TRBV10-1	TRBJ2-2	NA	TRBD1
CASSPLGSYNEQFF	TGCGCCAGCAGCCCCTTAGGGTCCTACAATGAGCAGTTCTTC	TRBV4-3	TRBJ2-1	NA	NA
CASSEKTGGTEAFF	TGTGCCAGCAGTGAAAAGACTGGGGGCACTGAAGCTTTCTTT	TRBV6-1	TRBJ1-1	NA	NA
CASSQESRQGSSPLHF	TGCGCCAGCAGCCAAGAATCTCGGCAGGGAAGTTCACCCCTCCACTTT	TRBV4-3	TRBJ1-6	NA	NA
CAISLTGDTEAFF	TGTGCCATCAGTCTAACAGGGGACACTGAAGCTTTCTTT	TRBV10-3	TRBJ1-1	NA	TRBD1
CASSQRTGGNSPLHF	TGCGCCAGCAGCCAAAGGACAGGGGGGAATTCACCCCTCCACTTT	TRBV4-3	TRBJ1-6	NA	TRBD1
CASSESTAAQPQHF	TGCGCCAGCAGTGAGTCGACAGCGGCTCAGCCCCAGCATTTT	TRBV10-1	TRBJ1-5	NA	NA
CASSPTGGSAYNEQFF	TGTGCCAGCTCTCCTACCGGGGGCAGCGCCTACAATGAGCAGTTCTTC	TRBV18	TRBJ2-1	NA	NA
CASSHPFKVGPEAFF	TGCGCCAGCAGCCATCCCTTTAAGGTGGGACCTGAGGCTTTCTTT	TRBV4-1	TRBJ1-1	NA	NA
CAISEQGQSYQPQHF	TGTGCCATCAGTGAACAGGGACAAAGCTATCAGCCCCAGCATTTT	TRBV10-3	TRBJ1-5	NA	NA
CASSPVWTGYTF	TGTGCCAGCAGCCCTGTCTGGACTGGCTACACCTTC	TRBV7-9	TRBJ1-2	NA	NA
CASGLTGADTQYF	TGTGCTAGTGGGCTAACAGGGGCAGATACGCAGTATTTT	TRBV12-5	TRBJ2-3	NA	TRBD1
CASSVDGRRNTEAFF	TGTGCCAGCAGCGTAGATGGCAGAAGGAACACTGAAGCTTTCTTT	TRBV9	TRBJ1-1	NA	NA
CASSYGLRNSYNEQFF	TGCGCCAGCAGCTATGGTTTACGGAACTCCTACAATGAGCAGTTCTTC	TRBV5-1	TRBJ2-1	NA	NA
CAIKGGLQNTEAFF	TGTGCCATCAAAGGCGGATTGCAGAACACTGAAGCTTTCTTT	TRBV10-3	TRBJ1-1	NA	NA
CASSLGVGLADEQFF	TGCGCCAGCAGCTTGGGTGTGGGACTAGCCGATGAGCAGTTCTTC	TRBV5-1	TRBJ2-1	NA	TRBD2
CASTTGQGMAEAFF	TGTGCCAGTACCACTGGACAGGGCATGGCTGAAGCTTTCTTT	TRBV19	TRBJ1-1	NA	TRBD1
CASSPTGITYEQYF	TGTGCCAGCAGTCCCACAGGGATTACCTACGAGCAGTACTTC	TRBV6-2/TRBV6-3	TRBJ2-7	NA	NA
CASSVGDGHQPQHF	TGTGCCAGCAGCGTAGGGGACGGCCATCAGCCCCAGCATTTT	TRBV9	TRBJ1-5	NA	NA
CASLGGGEETQYF	TGTGCCAGCTTGGGCGGGGGGGAAGAGACCCAGTACTTC	TRBV7-2	TRBJ2-5	NA	TRBD2
CAWSVGGLYEQYF	TGTGCCTGGAGTGTAGGAGGTCTTTACGAGCAGTACTTC	TRBV30	TRBJ2-7	NA	NA
CASSKVRDRDWNTEAFF	TGTGCCAGCAGCAAAGTAAGGGACAGGGACTGGAACACTGAAGCTTTCTTT	TRBV21-1	TRBJ1-1	NA	NA
CASSYSVASNQPQHF	TGTGCCAGCAGCTATTCGGTCGCTAGCAATCAGCCCCAGCATTTT	TRBV5-5	TRBJ1-5	NA	NA
CASSPDKNTEAFF	TGCGCCAGCAGCCCGGACAAGAACACTGAAGCTTTCTTT	TRBV5-1	TRBJ1-1	NA	NA
CASMADGSEKLFF	TGTGCCAGTATGGCAGACGGTTCTGAAAAACTGTTTTTT	TRBV19	TRBJ1-4	NA	NA
CASSPSGGNYGYTF	TGTGCCAGCAGTCCCTCAGGGGGGAACTATGGCTACACCTTC	TRBV6-5	TRBJ1-2	NA	TRBD1
CASSPLTGTQTDTQYF	TGTGCCAGCAGCCCCCTGACAGGGACTCAAACAGATACGCAGTATTTT	TRBV7-6	TRBJ2-3	NA	NA
CASSEASGGAAKNIQYF	TGTGCCAGCAGTGAAGCTAGCGGGGGGGCCGCCAAAAACATTCAGTACTTC	TRBV6-1	TRBJ2-4	few	TRBD2
CASSLTIRGTDQETQYF	TGCGCCAGCAGCTTGACTATTAGAGGGACAGACCAAGAGACCCAGTACTTC	TRBV5-1	TRBJ2-5	NA	TRBD1
CASSQGTANYGYTF	TGCGCCAGCAGCCAAGGTACAGCTAACTATGGCTACACCTTC	TRBV4-1	TRBJ1-2	NA	NA
CASSYEGARANVLTF	TGTGCCAGCAGCTATGAGGGGGCGCGGGCCAACGTCCTGACTTTC	TRBV7-6	TRBJ2-6	few	TRBD1
CATSSGYEAFF	TGTGCCACCAGCAGCGGATATGAAGCTTTCTTT	TRBV15	TRBJ1-1	NA	NA
CASSLGYRVGYTF	TGTGCCAGCAGTTTAGGATACAGGGTCGGCTACACCTTC	TRBV12-3/TRBV12-4	TRBJ1-2	NA	NA
CASSPQAAGAYNEQFF	TGTGCCAGCAGCCCCCAAGCCGCGGGGGCTTACAATGAGCAGTTCTTC	TRBV5-6	TRBJ2-1	NA	NA
CASTFLGGRLENEQYF	TGTGCCAGCACCTTCCTAGGGGGGCGTCTTGAAAACGAGCAGTACTTC	TRBV2	TRBJ2-7	NA	NA
CSVELGDRGSYEQYF	TGCAGCGTTGAGTTGGGGGACAGGGGGTCCTACGAGCAGTACTTC	TRBV29-1	TRBJ2-7	NA	TRBD1
CASSLAVREGVGELFF	TGTGCCAGCAGCTTGGCCGTGAGGGAGGGGGTCGGGGAGCTGTTTTTT	TRBV5-6	TRBJ2-2	NA	NA
CASNGGTGNTIYF	TGTGCCAGTAACGGAGGGACTGGAAACACCATATATTTT	TRBV19	TRBJ1-3	NA	NA